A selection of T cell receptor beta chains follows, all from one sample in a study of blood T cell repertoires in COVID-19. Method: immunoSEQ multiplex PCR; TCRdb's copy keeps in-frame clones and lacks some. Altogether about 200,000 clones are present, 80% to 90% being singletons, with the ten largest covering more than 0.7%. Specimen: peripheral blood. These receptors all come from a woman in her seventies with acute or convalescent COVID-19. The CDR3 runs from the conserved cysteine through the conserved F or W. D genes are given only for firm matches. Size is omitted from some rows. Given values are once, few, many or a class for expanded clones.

CDR3 DNA: TGTGCCAGCAGTTACCGAGAACCGGGACAGGGAGCTTTCTTT
CDR3 protein: CASSYREPGQGAFF
clone size: -
V gene: TRBV6-5
D gene: TRBD1
J gene: TRBJ1-1

CDR3 DNA: TGTGCCACCAGTGATGCCTCGGACAGGGAGGCCTATGGCTACACCTTC
CDR3 protein: CATSDASDREAYGYTF
clone size: few
V gene: TRBV24-1
D gene: TRBD1
J gene: TRBJ1-2

CDR3 DNA: TGTGCCAGCAGTCCCCCGGGACTCCTATTTTCCGAGCAGTACTTC
CDR3 protein: CASSPPGLLFSEQYF
clone size: -
V gene: TRBV21-1
D gene: -
J gene: TRBJ2-7

CDR3 DNA: TGCGCCAGCAGCTTGGAGGGCCGGACTAGCGGGCCCCAAGAGACCCAGTACTTC
CDR3 protein: CASSLEGRTSGPQETQYF
clone size: -
V gene: TRBV5-1
D gene: TRBD2
J gene: TRBJ2-5

CDR3 DNA: TGTGCCAGCAGGGGAGGGACAGGGGGTCAGCCCCAGCATTTT
CDR3 protein: CASRGGTGGQPQHF
clone size: -
V gene: TRBV21-1
D gene: -
J gene: TRBJ1-5

CDR3 DNA: TGTGCCAGCTCACCCACCGGAAAGGGGGCCCGGAACACTGAAGCTTTCTTT
CDR3 protein: CASSPTGKGARNTEAFF
clone size: -
V gene: TRBV18
D gene: TRBD1
J gene: TRBJ1-1

CDR3 DNA: TGTGCCAGCAGTTTAGGGGACAGATTCGGCATTAGCACAGATACGCAGTATTTT
CDR3 protein: CASSLGDRFGISTDTQYF
clone size: -
V gene: TRBV28
D gene: TRBD1
J gene: TRBJ2-3

CDR3 DNA: TGCGCCAGCAGCTTGAGGGGTGGCGCACAGGGGTTGGATGGCTACACCTTC
CDR3 protein: CASSLRGGAQGLDGYTF
clone size: -
V gene: TRBV5-1
D gene: TRBD1
J gene: TRBJ1-2

CDR3 DNA: TGCGCCAGCAGTACTGGGGCTACCTATGGCTACACCTTC
CDR3 protein: CASSTGATYGYTF
clone size: -
V gene: TRBV5-1
D gene: -
J gene: TRBJ1-2

CDR3 DNA: TGTGCCAGCAGCCCAGACAGGGTCACGAGCTCCTACGAGCAGTACTTC
CDR3 protein: CASSPDRVTSSYEQYF
clone size: -
V gene: TRBV3-1/TRBV3-2
D gene: TRBD1
J gene: TRBJ2-7

CDR3 DNA: TGTGCCAGCACTCCGGGACAAGGACGCTCTGGGGCCAACGTCCTGACTTTC
CDR3 protein: CASTPGQGRSGANVLTF
clone size: -
V gene: TRBV7-9
D gene: -
J gene: TRBJ2-6

CDR3 DNA: TGTGCCAGCAGCCCGGAGAGCGGGGGCCGAATAGCCAAAAACATTCAGTACTTC
CDR3 protein: CASSPESGGRIAKNIQYF
clone size: -
V gene: TRBV5-8
D gene: TRBD2
J gene: TRBJ2-4

CDR3 DNA: TGTGCCAGCAGCCCGGGACAGCGCTATGGCTACACCTTC
CDR3 protein: CASSPGQRYGYTF
clone size: -
V gene: TRBV28
D gene: TRBD1
J gene: TRBJ1-2

CDR3 DNA: TGTGCCAGCTCACCAAACAGGGTATTCTCTGGGGCCAACGTCCTGACTTTC
CDR3 protein: CASSPNRVFSGANVLTF
clone size: -
V gene: TRBV18
D gene: -
J gene: TRBJ2-6

CDR3 DNA: TGTGCCAGCAAGGGGTCTAACTATGGCTACACCTTC
CDR3 protein: CASKGSNYGYTF
clone size: -
V gene: TRBV12-3/TRBV12-4
D gene: -
J gene: TRBJ1-2

CDR3 DNA: TGTGCCATCAGACAGAGTCACCAGGACAATGAGCAGTTCTTC
CDR3 protein: CAIRQSHQDNEQFF
clone size: -
V gene: TRBV10-3
D gene: -
J gene: TRBJ2-1

CDR3 DNA: TGTGCCAGCAGCTTAGATGGCGCGGGGGGTTTAGATACGCAGTATTTT
CDR3 protein: CASSLDGAGGLDTQYF
clone size: -
V gene: TRBV11-3
D gene: TRBD2
J gene: TRBJ2-3

CDR3 DNA: TGTGCCAGCAGCGTATTTGATAGTTCAGAGACCCAGTACTTC
CDR3 protein: CASSVFDSSETQYF
clone size: few
V gene: TRBV9
D gene: -
J gene: TRBJ2-5

CDR3 DNA: TGTGCCAGCATTCGCGGGACAGGGCCCTACGAGCAGTACTTC
CDR3 protein: CASIRGTGPYEQYF
clone size: -
V gene: TRBV6-5
D gene: TRBD1
J gene: TRBJ2-7

CDR3 DNA: TGTGCCAGTAGTGAGGCGACAGTGTACCACAAGGCTACGCAGTATTTT
CDR3 protein: CASSEATVYHKATQYF
clone size: -
V gene: TRBV19
D gene: -
J gene: TRBJ2-3

CDR3 DNA: TGCGCCAGCAGTGAGTCCCTGGCGGGTTGGAACACTGAAGCTTTCTTT
CDR3 protein: CASSESLAGWNTEAFF
clone size: few
V gene: TRBV10-1
D gene: -
J gene: TRBJ1-1

CDR3 DNA: TGTGCCAGCAGCTTAGGGACTAGCGGGAGCACAGATACGCAGTATTTT
CDR3 protein: CASSLGTSGSTDTQYF
clone size: -
V gene: TRBV7-2
D gene: TRBD2
J gene: TRBJ2-3

CDR3 DNA: TGCGCCAGCAGCTTGGACCCGGGATTGAACACTGAAGCTTTCTTT
CDR3 protein: CASSLDPGLNTEAFF
clone size: once
V gene: TRBV5-1
D gene: -
J gene: TRBJ1-1

CDR3 DNA: TGTGCCAGCAGTCAGGGGGCCGAGCCCCAGCATTTT
CDR3 protein: CASSQGAEPQHF
clone size: -
V gene: TRBV12-3/TRBV12-4
D gene: TRBD1
J gene: TRBJ1-5

CDR3 DNA: TGTGCCAGCAGCCAAGTTCAGGGTTATGGCTACACCTTC
CDR3 protein: CASSQVQGYGYTF
clone size: -
V gene: TRBV14
D gene: -
J gene: TRBJ1-2

CDR3 DNA: TGTGCCAGCAGTCGGGAGGGCCGCTCTAACTATGGCTACACCTTC
CDR3 protein: CASSREGRSNYGYTF
clone size: -
V gene: TRBV6-4
D gene: -
J gene: TRBJ1-2

CDR3 DNA: TGTGCCAGCAGTTCGCGCCGACCAGGAGGGTACGAGCAGTACTTC
CDR3 protein: CASSSRRPGGYEQYF
clone size: -
V gene: TRBV28
D gene: -
J gene: TRBJ2-7

CDR3 DNA: TGTGCCACCAGCAGAACACAGGGTCCGGATCAGCCCCAGCATTTT
CDR3 protein: CATSRTQGPDQPQHF
clone size: -
V gene: TRBV15
D gene: -
J gene: TRBJ1-5

CDR3 DNA: TGCAGCGTTGGTGAGGGCGGGAGCTATGGCTACACCTTC
CDR3 protein: CSVGEGGSYGYTF
clone size: -
V gene: TRBV29-1
D gene: -
J gene: TRBJ1-2

CDR3 DNA: TGTGCCAGTAAGAAGAGCCCGAACACCGGGGAGCTGTTTTTT
CDR3 protein: CASKKSPNTGELFF
clone size: -
V gene: TRBV19
D gene: -
J gene: TRBJ2-2

CDR3 DNA: TGTGCCAGCAGTTACGACAGGGCAAGAGGAAACACCATATATTTT
CDR3 protein: CASSYDRARGNTIYF
clone size: -
V gene: TRBV6-5
D gene: TRBD1
J gene: TRBJ1-3

CDR3 DNA: TGCGCCAGCAGTGAGCTAGCGGGATCCTACGAGCAGTACTTC
CDR3 protein: CASSELAGSYEQYF
clone size: once
V gene: TRBV10-2
D gene: TRBD2
J gene: TRBJ2-7